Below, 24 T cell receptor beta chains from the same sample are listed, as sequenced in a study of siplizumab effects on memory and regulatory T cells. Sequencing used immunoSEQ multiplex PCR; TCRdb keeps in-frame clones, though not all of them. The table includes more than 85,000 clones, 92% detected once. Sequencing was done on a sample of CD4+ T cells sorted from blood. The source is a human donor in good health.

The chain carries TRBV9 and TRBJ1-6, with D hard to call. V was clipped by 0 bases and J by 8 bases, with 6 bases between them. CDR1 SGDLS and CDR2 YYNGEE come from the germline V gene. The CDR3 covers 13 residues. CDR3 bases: TGTGCCAGCAGCGTAGAGGTAGATTCACCCCTCCACTTT. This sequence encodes CASSVEVDSPLHF.

The CDR3 sequence is CASIGTGAYNEQFF. The CDR3 nucleotides are TGTGCCAGCATTGGTACAGGAGCCTACAATGAGCAGTTCTTC. This chain connects TRBV6-1 to TRBJ2-1; D is possibly TRBD1 (5 bases). CDR1 is MNHNS, CDR2 SASEGT, per germline. V was clipped by 7 bases and J by 2 bases, with 12 bases between them. The CDR3 covers 14 residues.

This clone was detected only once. The DNA for the CDR3 is TGTGCCAGCAGTTCGGGTCAAGATACGCAGTATTTT. Amino acid sequence: CASSSGQDTQYF. The chain combines TRBV25-1 with TRBJ2-3; D gene unclear. This CDR3 has 12 residues. The germline V and J ends were trimmed by 5 bases and 5 bases, with 8 bases remaining between them. Germline CDR1 and CDR2: MGHDK and SYGVNS.

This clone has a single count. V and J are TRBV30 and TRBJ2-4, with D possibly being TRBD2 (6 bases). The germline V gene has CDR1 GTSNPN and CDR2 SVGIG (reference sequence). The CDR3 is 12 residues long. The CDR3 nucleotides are TGTGCTTGGGGAGGCCCGGGGAACATTCAGTACTTC. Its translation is CAWGGPGNIQYF.

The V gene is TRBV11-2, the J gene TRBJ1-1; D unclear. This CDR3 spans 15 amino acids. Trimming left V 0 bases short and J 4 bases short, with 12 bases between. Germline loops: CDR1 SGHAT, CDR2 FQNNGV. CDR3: CASSLDGREGTEAFF. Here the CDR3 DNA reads TGTGCCAGCAGCTTAGACGGACGGGAGGGCACTGAAGCTTTCTTT.

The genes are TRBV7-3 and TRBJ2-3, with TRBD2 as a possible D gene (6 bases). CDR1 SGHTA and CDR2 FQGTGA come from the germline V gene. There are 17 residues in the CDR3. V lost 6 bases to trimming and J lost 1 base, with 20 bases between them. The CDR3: CASSLVPPSAGTDTQYF. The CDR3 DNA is TGTGCCAGCAGTCTAGTCCCCCCTAGCGCGGGCACAGATACGCAGTATTTT.

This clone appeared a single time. The CDR3 nucleotides read TGTGCCAGCTCACCGGGTCTGGGAACTGAAAAACTGTTTTTT. It yields the protein CASSPGLGTEKLFF. The chain employs TRBV18 and TRBJ1-4; D remains unclear. Looked up from germline, CDR1 is KGHSH and CDR2 is LQKENI. Trimming removed 3 bases at V and 7 bases at J, with 12 bases between. The CDR3 has 14 residues.

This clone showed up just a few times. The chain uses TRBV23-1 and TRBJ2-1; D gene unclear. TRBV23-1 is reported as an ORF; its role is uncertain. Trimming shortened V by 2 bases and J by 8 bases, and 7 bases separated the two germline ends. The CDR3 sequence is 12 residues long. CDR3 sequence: CASSQRGYEQFF. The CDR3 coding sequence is TGCGCCAGCAGTCAACGTGGATATGAGCAGTTCTTC.

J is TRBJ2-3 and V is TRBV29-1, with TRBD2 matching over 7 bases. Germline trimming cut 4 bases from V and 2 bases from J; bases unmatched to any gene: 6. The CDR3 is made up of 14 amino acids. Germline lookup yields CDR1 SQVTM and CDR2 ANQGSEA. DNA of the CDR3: TGCAGCGTTGGTCGGGAGGTATTCACAGATACGCAGTATTTT. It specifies CSVGREVFTDTQYF.

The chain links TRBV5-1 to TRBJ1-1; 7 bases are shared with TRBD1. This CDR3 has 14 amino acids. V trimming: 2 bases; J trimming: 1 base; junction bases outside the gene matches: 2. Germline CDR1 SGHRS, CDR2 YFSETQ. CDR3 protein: CASSFGTANTEAFF. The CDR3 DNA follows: TGCGCCAGCAGCTTCGGGACAGCGAACACTGAAGCTTTCTTT.

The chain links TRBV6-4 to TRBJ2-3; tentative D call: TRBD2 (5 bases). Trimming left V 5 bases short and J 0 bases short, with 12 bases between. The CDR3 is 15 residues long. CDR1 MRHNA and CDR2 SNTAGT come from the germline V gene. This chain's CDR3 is CASSPGSTSTDTQYF. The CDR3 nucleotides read TGTGCCAGCAGTCCGGGGAGTACTAGCACAGATACGCAGTATTTT.

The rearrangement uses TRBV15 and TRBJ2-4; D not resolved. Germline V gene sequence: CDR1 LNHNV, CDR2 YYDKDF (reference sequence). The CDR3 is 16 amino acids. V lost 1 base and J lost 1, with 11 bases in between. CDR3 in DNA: TGTGCCACCAGCAGAGTTCCAGAGTTGGCCAAAAACATTCAGTACTTC. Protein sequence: CATSRVPELAKNIQYF. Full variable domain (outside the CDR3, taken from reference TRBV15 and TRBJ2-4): DAMVIQNPRYQVTQFGKPVTLSCSQTLNHNVMYWYQQKSSQAPKLLFHYYDKDFNNEADTPDNFQSRRPNTSFCFLDIRSPGLGDTAMYLCATSRVPELAKNIQYFGAGTRLSVL.

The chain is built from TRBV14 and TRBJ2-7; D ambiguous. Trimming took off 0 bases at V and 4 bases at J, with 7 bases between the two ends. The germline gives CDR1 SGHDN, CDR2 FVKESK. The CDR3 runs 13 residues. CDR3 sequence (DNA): TGTGCCAGCAGCCAAGACAGATTATACGAGCAGTACTTC. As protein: CASSQDRLYEQYF.

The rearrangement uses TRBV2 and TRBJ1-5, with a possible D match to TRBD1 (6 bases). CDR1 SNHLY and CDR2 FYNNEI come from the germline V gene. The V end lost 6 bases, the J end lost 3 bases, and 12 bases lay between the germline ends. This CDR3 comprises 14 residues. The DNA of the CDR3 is TGTGCCAGCAGACCCGGGACACCCAATCAGCCCCAGCATTTT. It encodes CASRPGTPNQPQHF.

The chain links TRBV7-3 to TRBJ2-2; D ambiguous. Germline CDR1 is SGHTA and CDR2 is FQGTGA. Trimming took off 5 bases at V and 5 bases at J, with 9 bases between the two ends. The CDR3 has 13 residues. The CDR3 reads CASSIRVTGELFF. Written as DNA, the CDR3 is TGTGCCAGCAGCATAAGAGTTACCGGGGAGCTGTTTTTT.

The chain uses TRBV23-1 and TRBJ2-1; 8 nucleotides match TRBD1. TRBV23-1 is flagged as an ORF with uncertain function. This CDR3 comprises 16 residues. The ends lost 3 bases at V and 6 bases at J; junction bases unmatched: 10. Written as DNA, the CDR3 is TGCGCCAGCAGTCACCAAGGGACAGGAAGGTTCAATGAGCAGTTCTTC. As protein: CASSHQGTGRFNEQFF.

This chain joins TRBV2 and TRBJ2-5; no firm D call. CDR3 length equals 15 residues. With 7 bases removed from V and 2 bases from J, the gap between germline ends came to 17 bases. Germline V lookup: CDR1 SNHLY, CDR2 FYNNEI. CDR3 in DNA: TGTGCCAGCATAATCGAGGCTCTTCTTCAAGAGACCCAGTACTTC. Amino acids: CASIIEALLQETQYF.

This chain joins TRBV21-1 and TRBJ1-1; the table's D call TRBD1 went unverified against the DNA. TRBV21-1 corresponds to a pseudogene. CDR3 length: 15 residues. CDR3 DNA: TGTGCCAGATACAACAACGGACAACATTACGCTGAAGCTTTCTTT. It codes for CARYNNGQHYAEAFF.

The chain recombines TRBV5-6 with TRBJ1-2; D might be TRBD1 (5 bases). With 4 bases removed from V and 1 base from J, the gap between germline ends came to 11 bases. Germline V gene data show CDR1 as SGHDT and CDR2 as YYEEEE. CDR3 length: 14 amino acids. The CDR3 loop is CASSAQQVNYGYTF. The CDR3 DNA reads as TGTGCCAGCAGCGCGCAACAGGTTAACTATGGCTACACCTTC.

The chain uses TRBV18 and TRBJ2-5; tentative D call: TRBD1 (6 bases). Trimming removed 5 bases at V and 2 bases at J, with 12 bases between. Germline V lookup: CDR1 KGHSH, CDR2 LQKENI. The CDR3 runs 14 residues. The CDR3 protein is CASSEQQGQETQYF. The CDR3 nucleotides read TGTGCCAGCTCAGAACAACAGGGACAAGAGACCCAGTACTTC.

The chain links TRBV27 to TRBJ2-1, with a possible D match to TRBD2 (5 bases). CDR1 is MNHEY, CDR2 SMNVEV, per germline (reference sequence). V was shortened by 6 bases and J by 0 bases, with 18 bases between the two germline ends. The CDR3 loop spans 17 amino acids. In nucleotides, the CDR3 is TGTGCCAGCAGACTTTTAACCGGGATTCCCTCCTACAATGAGCAGTTCTTC. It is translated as CASRLLTGIPSYNEQFF.

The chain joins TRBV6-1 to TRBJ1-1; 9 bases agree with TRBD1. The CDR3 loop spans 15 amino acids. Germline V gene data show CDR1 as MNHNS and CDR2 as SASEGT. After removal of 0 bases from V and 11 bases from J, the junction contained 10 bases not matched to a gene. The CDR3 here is CASSEAGTGRDTAFF. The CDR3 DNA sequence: TGTGCCAGCAGTGAAGCCGGGACAGGGCGGGATACGGCTTTCTTT.

CDR3 DNA: TGTGCCTGGAGTCATGGGGTTGATTCACCCCTCCACTTT. It specifies CAWSHGVDSPLHF. J is TRBJ1-6 and V is TRBV30; D call uncertain. The CDR3 is 13 amino acids. Germline CDR1 is GTSNPN and CDR2 is SVGIG (reference sequence). V was shortened by 2 bases and J by 8 bases, with 10 bases between the two germline ends.

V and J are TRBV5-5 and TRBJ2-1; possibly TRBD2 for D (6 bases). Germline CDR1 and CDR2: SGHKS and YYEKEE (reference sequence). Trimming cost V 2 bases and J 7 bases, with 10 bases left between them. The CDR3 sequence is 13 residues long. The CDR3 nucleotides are TGTGCCAGCAGCTTAAGACTAGTGAATGAGCAGTTCTTC. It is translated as CASSLRLVNEQFF. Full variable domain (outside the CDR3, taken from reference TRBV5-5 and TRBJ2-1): DAGVTQSPTHLIKTRGQQVTLRCSPISGHKSVSWYQQVLGQGPQFIFQYYEKEERGRGNFPDRFSARQFPNYSSELNVNALLLGDSALYLCASSLRLVNEQFFGPGTRLTVL.